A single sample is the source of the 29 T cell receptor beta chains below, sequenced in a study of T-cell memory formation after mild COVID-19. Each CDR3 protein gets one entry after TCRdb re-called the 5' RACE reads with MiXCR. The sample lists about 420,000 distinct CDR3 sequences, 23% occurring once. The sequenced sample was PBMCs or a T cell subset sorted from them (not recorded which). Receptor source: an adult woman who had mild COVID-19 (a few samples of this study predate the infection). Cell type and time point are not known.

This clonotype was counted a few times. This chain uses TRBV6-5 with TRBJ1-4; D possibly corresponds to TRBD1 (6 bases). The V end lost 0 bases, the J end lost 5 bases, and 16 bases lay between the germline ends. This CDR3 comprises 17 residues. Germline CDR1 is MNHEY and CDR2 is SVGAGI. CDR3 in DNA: TGTGCCAGCAGTTACTCCAGGCCCGGGACACCGAATGAAAAACTGTTTTTT. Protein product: CASSYSRPGTPNEKLFF.

DNA of the CDR3: TGTGCCAGCTCACCGGGGGGACAGGGCCACTATGGCTACACCTTC. Translated: CASSPGGQGHYGYTF. The chain recombines TRBV18 with TRBJ1-2, with TRBD1 identical over 9 bases. From germline, CDR1 is KGHSH and CDR2 LQKENI. This CDR3 has 15 residues. V shed 3 bases and J 3 bases; nucleotides not matched to a gene: 5.

CDR3 protein: CASSPPMRTNEQFF. CDR3 in DNA: TGTGCCAGCTCACCACCCATGCGGACCAATGAGCAGTTCTTC. The chain carries TRBV18 and TRBJ2-1; D gene unclear. CDR3 size: 14 residues. The ends were cut back, 0 bases at V and 6 bases at J, with 9 bases in the middle. The germline gives CDR1 KGHSH, CDR2 LQKENI.

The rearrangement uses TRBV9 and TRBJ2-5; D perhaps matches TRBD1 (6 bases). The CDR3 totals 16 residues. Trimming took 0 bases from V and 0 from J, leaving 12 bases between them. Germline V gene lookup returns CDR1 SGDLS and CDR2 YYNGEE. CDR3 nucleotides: TGTGCCAGCAGCGTAGAAGGACAGACGTACCAAGAGACCCAGTACTTC. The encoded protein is CASSVEGQTYQETQYF.

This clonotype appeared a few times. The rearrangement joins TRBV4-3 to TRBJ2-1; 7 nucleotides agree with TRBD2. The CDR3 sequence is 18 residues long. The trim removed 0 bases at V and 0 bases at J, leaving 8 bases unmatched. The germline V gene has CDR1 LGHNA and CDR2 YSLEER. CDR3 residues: CASSQEKTGTTSYNEQFF. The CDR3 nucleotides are TGCGCCAGCAGCCAAGAGAAGACCGGGACTACCTCCTACAATGAGCAGTTCTTC.

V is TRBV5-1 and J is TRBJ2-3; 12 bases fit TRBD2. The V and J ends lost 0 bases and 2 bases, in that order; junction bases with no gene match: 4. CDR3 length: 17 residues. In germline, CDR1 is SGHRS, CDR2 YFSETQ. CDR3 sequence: CASSLGRTSGATDTQYF. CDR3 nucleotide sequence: TGCGCCAGCAGCTTGGGCAGGACTAGCGGGGCCACAGATACGCAGTATTTT.

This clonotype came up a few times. CDR3 in DNA: TGTGCCAGCAGCCACAGGGTTTCCGAGATGGCTGGAAACACCATATATTTT. Protein: CASSHRVSEMAGNTIYF. The chain recombines TRBV7-9 with TRBJ1-3; a possible D gene is TRBD1 (6 bases). Germline CDR1 SEHNR, CDR2 FQNEAQ (reference sequence). CDR3 size: 17 residues. V dropped 5 bases and J dropped 2 bases, with 19 bases sitting between them.

CDR3 in DNA: TGTGCCAGCCGGTACTCTACATCATGGTACCAAGAGACCCAGTACTTC. Residues: CASRYSTSWYQETQYF. This rearrangement joins TRBV6-2 or TRBV6-3 to TRBJ2-5; D gene uncertain. The germline V and J ends were trimmed by 8 bases and 0 bases, with 19 bases remaining between them. The germline gives CDR1 MNHEY, CDR2 SVGEGT. The CDR3 length is 16 residues.

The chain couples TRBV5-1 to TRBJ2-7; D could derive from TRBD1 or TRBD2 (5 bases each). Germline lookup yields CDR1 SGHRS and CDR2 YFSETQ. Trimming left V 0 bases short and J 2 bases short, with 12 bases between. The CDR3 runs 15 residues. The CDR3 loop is CASSLAGDGPYEQYF. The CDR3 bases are TGCGCCAGCAGCTTGGCTGGGGACGGCCCCTACGAGCAGTACTTC.

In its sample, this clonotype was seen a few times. The CDR3 coding sequence is TGTGCCAGCAGTGAATCCGTACTAGCGGTTAGTCAAGAGACCCAGTACTTC. Translation: CASSESVLAVSQETQYF. The genes are TRBV25-1 and TRBJ2-5; TRBD2 agrees at 8 bases. Germline V gene data show CDR1 as MGHDK and CDR2 as SYGVNS. V shed 1 base, J shed 2 bases, and the junction held 9 bases outside the gene matches. The CDR3 has 17 amino acids.

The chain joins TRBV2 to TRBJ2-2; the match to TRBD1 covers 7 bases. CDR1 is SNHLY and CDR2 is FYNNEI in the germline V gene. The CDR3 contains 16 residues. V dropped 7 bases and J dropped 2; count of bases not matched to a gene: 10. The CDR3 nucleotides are TGTGCCAGCATCGGGTCCGACAGGGTAAACACCGGGGAGCTGTTTTTT. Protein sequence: CASIGSDRVNTGELFF.

The CDR3 protein is CASSVENSFSYNEQFF. DNA of the CDR3: TGTGCCAGCAGCGTAGAGAATAGCTTCTCCTACAATGAGCAGTTCTTC. The rearrangement links TRBV9 to TRBJ2-1; D remains ambiguous. The V gene's germline CDR1 is SGDLS and CDR2 YYNGEE. The CDR3 totals 16 residues. Trimming removed 0 bases from V and 0 bases from J, with 10 bases in between. The full variable domain, rest sourced from reference TRBV9 and TRBJ2-1, is DSGVTQTPKHLITATGQRVTLRCSPRSGDLSVYWYQQSLDQGLQFLIQYYNGEERAKGNILERFSAQQFPDLHSELNLSSLELGDSALYFCASSVENSFSYNEQFFGPGTRLTVL.

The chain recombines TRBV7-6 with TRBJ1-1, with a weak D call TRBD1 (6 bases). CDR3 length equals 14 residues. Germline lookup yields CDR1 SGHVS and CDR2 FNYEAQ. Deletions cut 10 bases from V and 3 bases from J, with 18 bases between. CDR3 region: CATSPERGHTEAFF. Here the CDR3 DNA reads TGTGCCACCTCGCCCGAGCGGGGGCACACTGAAGCTTTCTTT.

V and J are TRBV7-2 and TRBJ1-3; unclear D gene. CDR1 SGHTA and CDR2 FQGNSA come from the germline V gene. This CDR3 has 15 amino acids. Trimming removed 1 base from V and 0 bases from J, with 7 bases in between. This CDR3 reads CASSLGLSSGNTIYF. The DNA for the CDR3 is TGTGCCAGCAGCTTAGGTCTCTCCTCTGGAAACACCATATATTTT.

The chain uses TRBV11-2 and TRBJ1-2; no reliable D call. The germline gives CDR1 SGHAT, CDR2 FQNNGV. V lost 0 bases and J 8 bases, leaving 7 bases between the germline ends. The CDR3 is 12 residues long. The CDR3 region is CASSLDGEGYTF. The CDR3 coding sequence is TGTGCCAGCAGCTTAGACGGAGAAGGCTACACCTTC.

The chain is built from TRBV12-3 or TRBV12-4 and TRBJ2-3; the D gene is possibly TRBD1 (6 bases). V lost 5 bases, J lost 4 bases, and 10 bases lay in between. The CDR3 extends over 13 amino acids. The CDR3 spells CASSTRGADTQYF. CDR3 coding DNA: TGTGCCAGCAGTACCAGGGGAGCAGATACGCAGTATTTT.

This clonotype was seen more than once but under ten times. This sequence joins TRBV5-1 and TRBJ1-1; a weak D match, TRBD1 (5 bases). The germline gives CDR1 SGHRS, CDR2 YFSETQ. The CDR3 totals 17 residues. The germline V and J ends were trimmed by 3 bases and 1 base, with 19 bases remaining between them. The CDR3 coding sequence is TGCGCCAGCAGCTGGGGTTTATTGACAGAAAGGAACACTGAAGCTTTCTTT. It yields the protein CASSWGLLTERNTEAFF.

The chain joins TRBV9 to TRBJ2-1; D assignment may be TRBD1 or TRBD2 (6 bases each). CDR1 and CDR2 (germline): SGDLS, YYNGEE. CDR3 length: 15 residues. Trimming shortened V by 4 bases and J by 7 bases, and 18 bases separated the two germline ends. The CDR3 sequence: CASSFLGGSGNEQFF. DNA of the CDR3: TGTGCCAGCAGCTTCCTGGGGGGCAGTGGGAATGAGCAGTTCTTC.

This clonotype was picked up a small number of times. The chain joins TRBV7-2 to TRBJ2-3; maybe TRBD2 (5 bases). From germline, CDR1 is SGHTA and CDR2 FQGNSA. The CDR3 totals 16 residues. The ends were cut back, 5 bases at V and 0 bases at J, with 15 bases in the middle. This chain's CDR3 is CASSTRLAGSTDTQYF. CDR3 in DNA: TGTGCCAGCAGCACGAGGCTAGCAGGTAGCACAGATACGCAGTATTTT.

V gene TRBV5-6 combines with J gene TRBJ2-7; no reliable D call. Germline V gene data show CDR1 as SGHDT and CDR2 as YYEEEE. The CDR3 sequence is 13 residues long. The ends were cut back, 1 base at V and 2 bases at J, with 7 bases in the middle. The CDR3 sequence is CASSLSLAYEQYF. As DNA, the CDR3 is TGTGCCAGCAGCTTGTCGCTGGCCTACGAGCAGTACTTC.

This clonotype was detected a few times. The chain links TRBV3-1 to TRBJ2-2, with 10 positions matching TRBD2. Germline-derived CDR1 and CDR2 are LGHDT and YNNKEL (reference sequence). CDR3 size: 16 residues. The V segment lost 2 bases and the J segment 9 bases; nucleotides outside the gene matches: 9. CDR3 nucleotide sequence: TGTGCCAGCAGCCAACAAGCGGGGGGGCCGCACCGGGAGCTGTTTTTT. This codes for CASSQQAGGPHRELFF. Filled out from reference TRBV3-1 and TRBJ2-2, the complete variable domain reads DTAVSQTPKYLVTQMGNDKSIKCEQNLGHDTMYWYKQDSKKFLKIMFSYNNKELIINETVPNRFSPKSPDKAHLNLHINSLELGDSAVYFCASSQQAGGPHRELFFGEGSRLTVL.

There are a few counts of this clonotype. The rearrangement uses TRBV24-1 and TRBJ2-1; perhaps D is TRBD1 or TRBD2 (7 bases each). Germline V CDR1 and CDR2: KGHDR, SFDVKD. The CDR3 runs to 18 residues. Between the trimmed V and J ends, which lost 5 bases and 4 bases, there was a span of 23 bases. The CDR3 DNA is TGTGCCACCAGTGTTGGATTAACTCAGGGGGGGAAGTACAATGAGCAGTTCTTC. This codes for CATSVGLTQGGKYNEQFF.

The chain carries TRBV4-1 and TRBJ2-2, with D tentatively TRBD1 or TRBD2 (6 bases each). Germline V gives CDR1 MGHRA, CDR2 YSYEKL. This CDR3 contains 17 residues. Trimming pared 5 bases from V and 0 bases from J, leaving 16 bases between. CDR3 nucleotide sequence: TGCGCCAGCAGCTTTCGAGGGGGGCCCACGAACACCGGGGAGCTGTTTTTT. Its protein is CASSFRGGPTNTGELFF.

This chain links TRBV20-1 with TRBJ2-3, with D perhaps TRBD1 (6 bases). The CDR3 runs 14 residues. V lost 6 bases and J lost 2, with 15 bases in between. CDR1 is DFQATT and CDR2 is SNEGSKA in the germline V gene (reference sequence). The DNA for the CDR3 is TGCAGTGCCAGATCCGGACAGCTCACAGATACGCAGTATTTT. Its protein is CSARSGQLTDTQYF.

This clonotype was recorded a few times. The CDR3 DNA reads as TGCAGCGTCGTTGGGGTAGCGGGCTACGAGCAGTACTTC. It encodes CSVVGVAGYEQYF. The chain uses TRBV29-1 and TRBJ2-7; the match to TRBD2 covers 7 bases. Germline CDR1 SQVTM, CDR2 ANQGSEA. V shed 6 bases and J 3 bases; nucleotides not matched to a gene: 8. The CDR3 extends over 13 amino acids.

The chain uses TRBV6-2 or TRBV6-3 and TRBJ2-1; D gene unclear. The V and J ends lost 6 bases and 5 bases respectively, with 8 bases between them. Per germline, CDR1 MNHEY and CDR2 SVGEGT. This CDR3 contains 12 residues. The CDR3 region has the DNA TGTGCCAGCAGATCCGGAAACAATGAGCAGTTCTTC. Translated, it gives CASRSGNNEQFF.

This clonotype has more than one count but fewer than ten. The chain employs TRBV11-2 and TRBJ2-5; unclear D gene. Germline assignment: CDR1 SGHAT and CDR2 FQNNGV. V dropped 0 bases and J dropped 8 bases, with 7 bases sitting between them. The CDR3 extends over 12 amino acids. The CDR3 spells CASSLDQSTQYF. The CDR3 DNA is TGTGCCAGCAGCTTAGATCAGAGCACCCAGTACTTC.

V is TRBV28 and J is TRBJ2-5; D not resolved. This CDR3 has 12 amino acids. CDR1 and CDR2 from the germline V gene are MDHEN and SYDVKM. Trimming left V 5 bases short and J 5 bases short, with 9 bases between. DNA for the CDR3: TGTGCCAGCAGTACCCCCCCGGAGACCCAGTACTTC. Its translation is CASSTPPETQYF. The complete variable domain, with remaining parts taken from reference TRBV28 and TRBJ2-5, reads DVKVTQSSRYLVKRTGEKVFLECVQDMDHENMFWYRQDPGLGLRLIYFSYDVKMKEKGDIPEGYSVSREKKERFSLILESASTNQTSMYLCASSTPPETQYFGPGTRLLVL.

The CDR3 sequence: CASSYSLRIANTEAFF. CDR3 sequence (DNA): TGTGCCAGCAGTTACTCACTCAGGATAGCGAACACTGAAGCTTTCTTT. V gene TRBV6-2 or TRBV6-3 combines with J gene TRBJ1-1, with D unclear. The CDR3 has 16 amino acids. Deletions cut 0 bases from V and 1 base from J, with 12 bases between. Germline loops: CDR1 MNHEY, CDR2 SVGEGT.